The T cell receptor (beta chain) under discussion was sequenced for a study of a mutant IDH1 vaccine in newly diagnosed glioma. Study-wide background: Vaccination followed radiotherapy alone by 4-6 weeks, or accompanied temozolomide cycles.

The CDR3 is 19 residues long. The V gene's germline CDR1 is SGHKS and CDR2 YYEKEE (reference sequence). Trimming took 0 bases from V and 0 from J, leaving 21 bases between them. Noted time point: week 23, last vaccination. With topical imiquimod, each dose of the vaccine consisted of 300 ug of mutant IDH1 20-mer peptide. In regard to this clone: Its antigen is not known.

Repertoires were generated with immunoSEQ multiplex PCR, while TCRdb's copy carries only in-frame clones and drops some. The repertoire consists of 77,000 or so clones, with more than 80% occurring once and the leading ten covering over 0.7%. This TCR was recovered from a woman aged 45-59 years with glioma. The chain uses TRBV5-5 and TRBJ1-2; no definite D call. The sequencing used PBMCs, collected from a glioma patient whose treatment included an IDH1 peptide vaccine. Here the CDR3 DNA reads TGTGCCAGCAGCTTGGCGCAACTCCAGTGGAAGAAAGCTAACTATGGCTACACCTTC. Encoded protein: CASSLAQLQWKKANYGYTF.